This T cell receptor (beta chain) was observed in a study of CD8+ T cells in alopecia areata. Whole-study results and caveats: Clonality exceeded that of normal scalp in lesional scalp, most notably in alopecia totalis/universalis. Scalp sample data also include resident alphabeta T cells from normal skin.

cDNA prepared by RNA extraction and subsequent reverse transcription served as the template for sequencing. The method was immunoSEQ multiplex PCR; TCRdb's version includes in-frame clones alone and lacks a portion of them. The sample consists of about 140,000 clones, approximately 65% of them appearing once. Germline values: CDR1 MDHEN, CDR2 SYDVKM. The CDR3 extends over 10 amino acids. Trimming removed 6 bases from V and 9 bases from J, with 6 bases in between. With respect to this clone: Its antigen is unidentified.

The sequencing sample was made of CD8+ T cells sorted from blood. The origin of this receptor is a human donor in good health. This rearrangement joins TRBV28 to TRBJ2-1; D call uncertain. CDR3 protein: CASSKFEQFF. The CDR3 DNA follows: TGTGCCAGCAGCAAATTTGAGCAGTTCTTC.